What follows are 17 T cell receptor beta chains derived from one specimen sequenced in a study of graft-versus-host responses after intestinal transplantation. For these receptors, no antigen is known. Assay: immunoSEQ multiplex PCR; the TCRdb copy retains only in-frame clones and omits some. The sample includes tens of thousands of clones, 90% to 95% seen only once; the top ten take 0.09% to 0.1%. The specimen was unstimulated CD4+ T cells sorted from spleen or lymph node cells, collected before intestinal transplant. Receptors were obtained from a human donor who received an intestinal transplant.

The chain recombines TRBV5-1 with TRBJ2-2; 9 nucleotides agree with TRBD2. V gave up 3 bases and J gave up 0 bases; unmatched junction bases: 12. CDR1 is SGHRS, CDR2 YFSETQ, per germline. The CDR3 contains 19 residues. CDR3: CASSWAGGAQPTNTGELFF. In nucleotides, the CDR3 is TGCGCCAGCAGCTGGGCGGGAGGGGCGCAACCAACGAACACCGGGGAGCTGTTTTTT.

This chain joins TRBV30 and TRBJ2-3; 8 bases line up with TRBD1. This CDR3 contains 12 residues. V lost 2 bases and J lost 9; bases outside the gene matches: 4. Germline CDR1 reads GTSNPN; CDR2 reads SVGIG (reference sequence). The CDR3 DNA follows: TGTGCCTGGAGTAGGACAGGGCAGACGCAGTATTTT. Amino acids: CAWSRTGQTQYF.

The rearrangement links TRBV2 to TRBJ2-5, with D perhaps matching TRBD2 (6 bases). The CDR3 runs 14 residues. Between the trimmed V and J ends, which lost 5 bases and 0 bases, there was a span of 10 bases. Germline V CDR1 and CDR2: SNHLY, FYNNEI. The CDR3 sequence is CASSPGEYQETQYF. CDR3 sequence (DNA): TGTGCCAGCAGTCCGGGGGAGTACCAAGAGACCCAGTACTTC.

In regard to this clone: Additional DNA sequences in this sample encode the identical CDR3. The rearrangement links TRBV6-5 to TRBJ1-4, with a possible D match to TRBD1 (6 bases). The CDR3 is made up of 14 amino acids. V was trimmed by 6 bases and J by 4 bases, leaving 12 bases between them. Germline CDR1 is MNHEY and CDR2 is SVGAGI. CDR3 sequence reads: CASRGQGFNEKLFF. For the CDR3, the DNA is TGTGCCAGCAGGGGGCAGGGGTTTAATGAAAAACTGTTTTTT.

The gene calls are TRBV27 and TRBJ1-3; D may be TRBD1 (6 bases). Trimming shortened V by 7 bases and J by 2 bases, and 15 bases separated the two germline ends. The CDR3 totals 15 residues. Germline CDR1 reads MNHEY; CDR2 reads SMNVEV (reference sequence). The CDR3 sequence: CASNHREPTGNTIYF. CDR3 nucleotides: TGTGCCAGCAACCACAGGGAACCTACTGGAAACACCATATATTTT.

Remarks on this clone: Because it lacks the conserved phenylalanine or tryptophan at the end, this CDR3 is likely a read error. The rearrangement uses TRBV30 and TRBJ1-6; TRBD1 is a possible D gene (5 bases). Trimming shortened V by 3 bases and J by 10 bases, and 13 bases separated the two germline ends. The CDR3 is made up of 13 amino acids. Germline lookup yields CDR1 GTSNPN and CDR2 SVGIG (reference sequence). The DNA of the CDR3 is TGTGCCTGGAGGAGGCAGGGTGGATCACCCCTCCACCTT. It codes for CAWRRQGGSPLHL.

This clone came up a few times. The V call is TRBV18, the J call TRBJ1-1; TRBD1 aligns across 11 bases. Trimming at V came to 2 bases and at J to 8 bases, leaving 7 bases not matched to a gene. In germline, CDR1 is KGHSH, CDR2 LQKENI. CDR3 length equals 15 residues. The CDR3 nucleotides are TGTGCCAGCTCACCAACCCCGGGACAGGGGGGAGAAGCTTTCTTT. It encodes CASSPTPGQGGEAFF.

The sample holds one count of this clone. The genes are TRBV29-1 and TRBJ2-7; TRBD2 might be the D (7 bases). The V gene's germline CDR1 is SQVTM and CDR2 ANQGSEA. This CDR3 has 14 amino acids. Trimming left V 4 bases short and J 5 bases short, with 18 bases between. CDR3 in amino acids: CSVALGGAGNEQYF. CDR3 sequence (DNA): TGCAGCGTTGCCCTAGGGGGGGCTGGGAACGAGCAGTACTTC.

This rearrangement joins TRBV7-9 to TRBJ2-2; the match to TRBD1 covers 11 bases. Germline assignment: CDR1 SEHNR and CDR2 FQNEAQ (reference sequence). The CDR3 spans 16 residues. The J segment lost 2 bases and the V segment lost 6 bases, leaving 5 bases of the junction unmatched. The chain's CDR3 is CASRHGQGANTGELFF. CDR3 in DNA: TGTGCCAGCAGACACGGACAGGGGGCAAACACCGGGGAGCTGTTTTTT.

The gene calls are TRBV10-1 and TRBJ2-1; TRBD1 might be the D (6 bases). Per the germline V gene, CDR1 is WNHNN and CDR2 is SYGVQD (reference sequence). Trimming took off 2 bases at V and 6 bases at J, with 8 bases between the two ends. The CDR3 sequence is 13 residues long. CDR3 nucleotides: TGCGCCAGCAGTGAGATAGGGGGCAATGAGCAGTTCTTC. It codes for CASSEIGGNEQFF.

The chain combines TRBV27 with TRBJ2-5; a weak D match, TRBD1 (7 bases). Trimming left V 6 bases short and J 2 bases short, with 22 bases between. This CDR3 has 17 residues. Germline V gene sequence: CDR1 MNHEY, CDR2 SMNVEV (reference sequence). CDR3: CASRTRGDSLEQETQYF. The CDR3 DNA is TGTGCCAGCAGGACCAGGGGGGACTCATTAGAGCAAGAGACCCAGTACTTC.

This clone was recorded a few times. The V gene is TRBV7-2, the J gene TRBJ2-2; 7 bases are shared with TRBD2. The CDR3 is 16 amino acids. Germline-derived CDR1 and CDR2 are SGHTA and FQGNSA. The junction had 10 bases not matched to a gene; V was cut back by 5 bases and J by 4 bases. The CDR3 here is CASSPGTTSSTGELFF. The CDR3 coding sequence is TGTGCCAGCAGCCCCGGGACTACCTCGAGCACCGGGGAGCTGTTTTTT.

This clone has a single count. The chain joins TRBV29-1 to TRBJ2-7; no definite D call. V lost 6 bases to trimming and J lost 3 bases, with 12 bases between them. The CDR3 runs 12 residues. The germline V gene has CDR1 SQVTM and CDR2 ANQGSEA. The CDR3 DNA reads TGCAGCGTGATGTGGTTCGGCTACGAGCAGTACTTC. Translating gives CSVMWFGYEQYF.

The table lists this clone with a few counts. The CDR3 loop is CASSQDRGTEKLFF. The CDR3 DNA reads TGCGCCAGCAGCCAAGACAGGGGAACCGAAAAACTGTTTTTT. The chain has TRBV4-3 and TRBJ1-4, with a weak D call TRBD1 (6 bases). Germline-derived CDR1 and CDR2 are LGHNA and YSLEER. Trimming pared 0 bases from V and 8 bases from J, leaving 10 bases between. This CDR3 region has 14 residues.

CDR3 residues: CARALEAGTEAFF. The CDR3 nucleotides are TGTGCCCGAGCCTTGGAGGCGGGCACTGAAGCTTTCTTT. This sequence joins TRBV2 and TRBJ1-1; D unresolved. From germline, CDR1 is SNHLY and CDR2 FYNNEI. V dropped 11 bases and J dropped 4 bases, with 17 bases sitting between them. The CDR3 length is 13 residues.

The rearrangement uses TRBV7-8 and TRBJ2-2; 7 nucleotides line up with TRBD1. The J segment lost 6 bases and the V segment lost 3 bases, leaving 10 bases of the junction unmatched. CDR1 SGHVS and CDR2 FQNEAQ come from the germline V gene. The CDR3 is 16 amino acids. The CDR3 protein is CASSFSTGSFSGELFF. The CDR3 region has the DNA TGTGCCAGCAGCTTCTCGACAGGGTCCTTTTCCGGGGAGCTGTTTTTT. Combining the CDR3 with reference TRBV7-8 and TRBJ2-2 gives the whole variable domain GAGVSQSPRYKVAKRGQDVALRCDPISGHVSLFWYQQALGQGPEFLTYFQNEAQLDKSGLPSDRFFAERPEGSVSTLKIQRTQQEDSAVYLCASSFSTGSFSGELFFGEGSRLTVL.

The chain recombines TRBV10-3 with TRBJ1-4; D not certain. Per germline, CDR1 ENHRY and CDR2 SYGVKD. V lost 1 base to trimming and J lost 0 bases, with 21 bases between them. This CDR3 is built from 20 residues. CDR3: CAISEFAPGQYFATNEKLFF. CDR3 nucleotides: TGTGCCATCAGTGAGTTTGCCCCTGGGCAGTATTTTGCAACTAATGAAAAACTGTTTTTT.